This passage covers 10 T cell receptor beta chains from one sample sequenced in a study of blood T cell repertoires in COVID-19. Clones were read by immunoSEQ multiplex PCR, and TCRdb kept only the in-frame ones, dropping some. The sample lists some 150,000 clones, around 82% occurring once. Sequencing input: peripheral blood. The receptors were sampled from a woman between 50 and 59 years old with acute or convalescent COVID-19.

V usage is TRBV19 and J usage is TRBJ2-3; possibly TRBD2 for D (5 bases). Germline assignment: CDR1 LNHDA and CDR2 SQIVND (reference sequence). The CDR3 covers 15 residues. Trimming removed 10 bases at V and 4 bases at J, with 21 bases between. The CDR3 DNA reads TGTGCCACTTACCACAGCCGGGGTGGGGCAGATACGCAGTATTTT. Translated, it gives CATYHSRGGADTQYF.

This chain joins TRBV11-3 and TRBJ1-3, with 8 nucleotides matching TRBD1. V shed 5 bases and J 2 bases; nucleotides not matched to a gene: 8. This CDR3 region has 16 residues. Germline loops: CDR1 SGHNT, CDR2 YENEEA. The chain's CDR3 is CASSHEDRAAGNTIYF. CDR3 DNA: TGTGCCAGCAGCCACGAGGACAGGGCGGCTGGAAACACCATATATTTT.

As regards this clone: The sample has other DNA sequences that encode this CDR3 too. The chain carries TRBV5-6 and TRBJ1-2; no firm D call. CDR3 length: 11 amino acids. Trimming shortened V by 4 bases and J by 5 bases, and 6 bases separated the two germline ends. Germline V CDR1 and CDR2: SGHDT, YYEEEE. CDR3 nucleotides: TGTGCCAGCAGCCGTTCGTATGGCTACACCTTC. The encoded protein is CASSRSYGYTF.

In its sample, this clone was seen once. J is TRBJ2-7 and V is TRBV18, with TRBD2 matching over 10 bases. This CDR3 has 15 residues. The germline V gene has CDR1 KGHSH and CDR2 LQKENI. The V segment lost 3 bases and the J segment 2 bases; nucleotides outside the gene matches: 4. Here the CDR3 DNA reads TGTGCCAGCTCACCTGGACTAGCGGAGACCTACGAGCAGTACTTC. It specifies CASSPGLAETYEQYF.

The genes are TRBV28 and TRBJ1-3, with D unclear. CDR3 length equals 14 residues. V shed 7 bases and J shed 0 bases, with 10 bases lying between them. The V gene's germline CDR1 is MDHEN and CDR2 SYDVKM. The CDR3 protein is CASTQFGSGNTIYF. CDR3 nucleotides: TGTGCCAGCACCCAATTCGGCTCTGGAAACACCATATATTTT.

The CDR3 protein is CASSLTREARETQYF. For the CDR3, the DNA is TGTGCCAGCAGCTTAACGAGGGAGGCGAGGGAGACCCAGTACTTC. The chain couples TRBV7-3 to TRBJ2-5; possible D gene TRBD2, 6 bases. CDR1 is SGHTA and CDR2 is FQGTGA in the germline V gene. CDR3 length: 15 residues. Trimming took 0 bases from V and 5 from J, leaving 13 bases between them.

This clone appeared once. This chain links TRBV24-1 with TRBJ2-3, with 10 bases that match TRBD1. The CDR3 length is 15 residues. Germline V gene sequence: CDR1 KGHDR, CDR2 SFDVKD. V was pared by 3 bases and J by 6 bases, with 5 bases of the junction left unmatched. CDR3 coding DNA: TGTGCCACCAGTGATCCCGGACAGGGGGAGGATACGCAGTATTTT. Amino acid sequence: CATSDPGQGEDTQYF.

This chain connects TRBV9 to TRBJ1-6; possible D gene TRBD1, 5 bases. Deletions cut 6 bases from V and 0 bases from J, with 13 bases between. The CDR3 runs to 16 residues. The germline CDR1 and CDR2 sequences are SGDLS and YYNGEE. This CDR3 is CASTRDESSYNSPLHF. The CDR3 DNA is TGTGCCAGCACCAGGGATGAGAGCTCCTATAATTCACCCCTCCACTTT.

This chain connects TRBV18 to TRBJ1-4, with 8 bases lining up with TRBD1. Germline V gives CDR1 KGHSH, CDR2 LQKENI. J lost 4 bases, V lost 5 bases, and 3 bases had no gene match. This CDR3 has 14 residues. CDR3 in DNA: TGTGCCAGCTCAGCTGGACAGGGTAATGAAAAACTGTTTTTT. Amino acids: CASSAGQGNEKLFF.

In this sample, this clone turned up a few times. V gene TRBV12-3 or TRBV12-4 combines with J gene TRBJ1-2; D is perhaps TRBD1 (6 bases). The CDR3 loop spans 13 amino acids. Between the trimmed V and J ends, which lost 8 bases and 6 bases, there was a span of 16 bases. The chain's CDR3 is CASSAGVMDGYTF. DNA of the CDR3: TGTGCCAGCTCTGCAGGGGTTATGGATGGCTACACCTTC.